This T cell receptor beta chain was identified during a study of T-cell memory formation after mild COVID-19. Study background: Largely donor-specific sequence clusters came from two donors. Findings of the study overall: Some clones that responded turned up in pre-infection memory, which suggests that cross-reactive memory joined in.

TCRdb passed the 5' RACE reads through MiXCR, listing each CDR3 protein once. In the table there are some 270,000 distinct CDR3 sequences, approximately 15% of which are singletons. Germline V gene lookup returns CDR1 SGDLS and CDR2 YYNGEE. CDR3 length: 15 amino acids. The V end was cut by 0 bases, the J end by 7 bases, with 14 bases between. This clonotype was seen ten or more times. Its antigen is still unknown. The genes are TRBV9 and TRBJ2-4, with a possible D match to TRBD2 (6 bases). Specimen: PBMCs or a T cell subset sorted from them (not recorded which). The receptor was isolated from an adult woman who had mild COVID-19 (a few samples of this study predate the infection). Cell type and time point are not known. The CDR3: CASSVGTIGVNIQYF. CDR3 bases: TGTGCCAGCAGCGTAGGGACTATCGGCGTGAACATTCAGTACTTC.